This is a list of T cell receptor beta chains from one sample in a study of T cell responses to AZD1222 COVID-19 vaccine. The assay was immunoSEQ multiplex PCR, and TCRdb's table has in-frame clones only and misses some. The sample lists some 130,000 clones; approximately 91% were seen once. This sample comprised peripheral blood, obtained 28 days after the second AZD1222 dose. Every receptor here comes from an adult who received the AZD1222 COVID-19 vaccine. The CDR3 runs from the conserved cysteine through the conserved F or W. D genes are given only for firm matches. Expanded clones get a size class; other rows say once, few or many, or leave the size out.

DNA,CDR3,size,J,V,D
TGTGCCAGCAGCCCGGGGGCCAAAAGGGCGTTCTTC,CASSPGAKRAFF,-,TRBJ2-1,TRBV7-3,-
TGTGCCAGCGGGAGAGGGGCTCAAGCTAACTATGGCTACACCTTC,CASGRGAQANYGYTF,-,TRBJ1-2,TRBV27,-
TGTGCCAGCAGCTTGGACAGGGGCAATCAGCCCCAGCATTTT,CASSLDRGNQPQHF,-,TRBJ1-5,TRBV5-8,-
TGCGCCAGCAGCTTGTGGGTGGACAACCCGAACACTGAAGCTTTCTTT,CASSLWVDNPNTEAFF,-,TRBJ1-1,TRBV5-1,-
TGTGCCAGCAGCGCGGCCTACGAGCAGTACTTC,CASSAAYEQYF,-,TRBJ2-7,TRBV9,-
TGTGCCAGCTCACCCCGGACAGATCTTAGCACAGATACGCAGTATTTT,CASSPRTDLSTDTQYF,-,TRBJ2-3,TRBV18,-
TGTGCCAGCAGCCCCGAAAGGGGGCGATCGAATGAGCAGTTCTTC,CASSPERGRSNEQFF,-,TRBJ2-1,TRBV6-6,TRBD1
TGTGCCAGCAGTGAAGCGCGTAGACTAGAGGAGACCCAGTACTTC,CASSEARRLEETQYF,-,TRBJ2-5,TRBV6-1,-
TGTGCCAGCAGTAGAGCAGAGGGAAGGAACACTGAAGCTTTCTTT,CASSRAEGRNTEAFF,once,TRBJ1-1,TRBV2,-
TGTGCCAGCAGCTTGGGTGGCAGGAATTATGGCTACACCTTC,CASSLGGRNYGYTF,-,TRBJ1-2,TRBV5-4,-
TGTGCCAGCAGCTTAGTAGAGGGTTGGTATGGCTACACCTTC,CASSLVEGWYGYTF,-,TRBJ1-2,TRBV11-2,-
TGTGCCAGCAGCGTATCCTACCAAGATTCACCCCTCCACTTT,CASSVSYQDSPLHF,-,TRBJ1-6,TRBV9,-
TGTGCCTCCGGGGGAGGGCGTGGCACCGGGGAGCTGTTTTTT,CASGGGRGTGELFF,-,TRBJ2-2,TRBV7-9,TRBD2
TGTGCCAGCAGTGAGATGGGGGAGGATACTGAAGCTTTCTTT,CASSEMGEDTEAFF,-,TRBJ1-1,TRBV2,-
TGTGCCAGCAGTCAGGGGGCGATGAACACTGAAGCTTTCTTT,CASSQGAMNTEAFF,-,TRBJ1-1,TRBV5-4,TRBD1
TGTGCCAGTATGGCAGGGAGTCTAGCGGGAGGTGACACCGGGGAGCTGTTTTTT,CASMAGSLAGGDTGELFF,-,TRBJ2-2,TRBV19,TRBD2
TGCGCCAGCACCCTGACGGCTAGCGGGGGCCAGTACAATGAGCAGTTCTTC,CASTLTASGGQYNEQFF,once,TRBJ2-1,TRBV5-1,TRBD2
TGTGCCAGCAGCTTTCCCCGGACTTACGCGCAGTACTTC,CASSFPRTYAQYF,-,TRBJ2-7,TRBV7-2,-
TGTGCCAGTAACCGAAACACCGGGGAGCTGTTTTTT,CASNRNTGELFF,-,TRBJ2-2,TRBV19,-
TGTGCCAGCAGCCTAGACGTGGAGCCCCAGCATTTT,CASSLDVEPQHF,-,TRBJ1-5,TRBV7-2,-
TGTGCCAGCAGCTGGGACAGCACAGATACGCAGTATTTT,CASSWDSTDTQYF,-,TRBJ2-3,TRBV7-2,-
TGTGCCAGCAGCCAAGTGGTGACTAGCGGGGGGGCCGGAGATACGCAGTATTTT,CASSQVVTSGGAGDTQYF,-,TRBJ2-3,TRBV4-2,TRBD2
TGCAGCGTCAGACAGGGAAATGGGGCAGATACGCAGTATTTT,CSVRQGNGADTQYF,-,TRBJ2-3,TRBV29-1,TRBD1
TGTGCCTGGAGTGCCAGCTACGAGCAGTACTTC,CAWSASYEQYF,-,TRBJ2-7,TRBV30,-
TGTGCCAGCAGTTTTGGCCACGAGCAGTACTTC,CASSFGHEQYF,medium-sized,TRBJ2-7,TRBV27,-
TGTGCCAGCAGCAGACAGCTCGCGAACACCGGGGAGCTGTTTTTT,CASSRQLANTGELFF,-,TRBJ2-2,TRBV3-1/TRBV3-2,-
TGCAGCGCTGGGCGGTCTAATGAAAAACTGTTTTTT,CSAGRSNEKLFF,-,TRBJ1-4,TRBV29-1,-
TGCAGCGTTGGAAGCAGGTTTTCGTACAATGAGCAGTTCTTC,CSVGSRFSYNEQFF,-,TRBJ2-1,TRBV29-1,-
TGTGCCAGCAGCGCACGGGACCTCAACTATGGCTACACCTTC,CASSARDLNYGYTF,-,TRBJ1-2,TRBV11-3,-
TGTGCCAGCAGTTATCTAACTCGGGGCACTGAAGCTTTCTTT,CASSYLTRGTEAFF,-,TRBJ1-1,TRBV6-6,-
TGCAGCGGTGGGACAGGGGGCTCTACTTCGAACACCGGGGAGCTGTTTTTT,CSGGTGGSTSNTGELFF,once,TRBJ2-2,TRBV29-1,TRBD1
TGCGCCAGCAGCTTGGTTGCCGGCCCCAATGAGCAGTTCTTC,CASSLVAGPNEQFF,-,TRBJ2-1,TRBV5-1,-
TGTGCCAGCAGCTTAGATCGGGGCCCGACCGGGGAGCTGTTTTTT,CASSLDRGPTGELFF,-,TRBJ2-2,TRBV7-8,-
TGTGCCAGCAGTTTACTTATGAACACTGAAGCTTTCTTT,CASSLLMNTEAFF,-,TRBJ1-1,TRBV12-3/TRBV12-4,-
TGTGCCAGCTCACACCAGGACAGGGACAATGGCTACACCTTC,CASSHQDRDNGYTF,few,TRBJ1-2,TRBV18,TRBD1
TGTGCCACCAGCGGTGGGGCGGCAGATACGCAGTATTTT,CATSGGAADTQYF,-,TRBJ2-3,TRBV24-1,-
TGTGCCAGCAGCTTCGGGGGCCTGAACACTGAAGCTTTCTTT,CASSFGGLNTEAFF,-,TRBJ1-1,TRBV11-3,-
TGTGCCAGCTCACCACGAAGGGAAAGCTCCTACGAGCAGTACTTC,CASSPRRESSYEQYF,-,TRBJ2-7,TRBV18,-
TGTGCCAGCAGTCCCCCCGGGACGGGGGGGCCGGGGCAGTACTTC,CASSPPGTGGPGQYF,-,TRBJ2-7,TRBV27,TRBD2
TGTGCCATAGACAGAAGTGCTGGGGCCAACGTCCTGACTTTC,CAIDRSAGANVLTF,once,TRBJ2-6,TRBV6-5,-
TGTGCCAGTAGTAGGACAGGGGATGACTATGGCTACACCTTC,CASSRTGDDYGYTF,-,TRBJ1-2,TRBV19,TRBD1
TGTGCCAGCAGCTTACAAGCGGGGAATGATGAGCAGTTCTTC,CASSLQAGNDEQFF,once,TRBJ2-1,TRBV5-5,TRBD2
TGCGCCAGCAGCCAAGTTTTTCAGGGGGCGGGGGGTACGCAGTATTTT,CASSQVFQGAGGTQYF,-,TRBJ2-3,TRBV4-1,-
TGTGCCAGCAGCTTAATCGGCGGGGCAGGGGGCACAGATACGCAGTATTTT,CASSLIGGAGGTDTQYF,once,TRBJ2-3,TRBV7-3,-
TGTGCCAGTAGTTTGGGGGGGCTTGGTGAAAAACTGTTTTTT,CASSLGGLGEKLFF,-,TRBJ1-4,TRBV19,-
TGTGCCAGCAGTAGCGTAACCGGGGAGCTGTTTTTT,CASSSVTGELFF,-,TRBJ2-2,TRBV12-3/TRBV12-4,-
TGCGCCAGCAGCTGGGGACTAGCGGGGCGAGAGACCCAGTACTTC,CASSWGLAGRETQYF,-,TRBJ2-5,TRBV5-1,TRBD2
TGTGCCAGCAGGCTGACAGGATTCGGCTACACCTTC,CASRLTGFGYTF,-,TRBJ1-2,TRBV2,-
TGCGCCAGCAGAGAGTTTCAGGGGGACACTGAAGCTTTCTTT,CASREFQGDTEAFF,once,TRBJ1-1,TRBV10-1,TRBD1
TGTGCCAGCAGCTGGGGGGGTGGCCAGCCCCAGCATTTT,CASSWGGGQPQHF,-,TRBJ1-5,TRBV11-1,-
TGTGCCTGGAGTGAATCTGGGCGCCTACTGAACACTGAAGCTTTCTTT,CAWSESGRLLNTEAFF,-,TRBJ1-1,TRBV30,-
TGTGCCACCCGTGGGACAGGAAAATACGAGCAGTACTTC,CATRGTGKYEQYF,once,TRBJ2-7,TRBV6-5,TRBD1
TGTGCCAGCAGTTACTCGGAAACCATGAACACTGAAGCTTTCTTT,CASSYSETMNTEAFF,-,TRBJ1-1,TRBV6-5,-
TGTGCCAGTAGTAACAGGGGGTTTAAACTGTTTTTT,CASSNRGFKLFF,-,TRBJ1-4,TRBV19,TRBD1
TGTGCCACCAGCAAGGGCCCCGTGGAGACAGATACGCAGTATTTT,CATSKGPVETDTQYF,-,TRBJ2-3,TRBV15,-
TGTGCCAGCAAACCGGGACAGGTTCAACCTGAGCAGTTCTTC,CASKPGQVQPEQFF,-,TRBJ2-1,TRBV2,TRBD1
TGTGCCAGCAGGGTCGGTGGAAACACCATATATTTT,CASRVGGNTIYF,-,TRBJ1-3,TRBV6-5,-
TGTGCCAGTAGTCTTAGACAGGGACGGCAGCCCCAGCATTTT,CASSLRQGRQPQHF,-,TRBJ1-5,TRBV19,TRBD1
TGTGCCTGGAGTGCCCTCTCAGGAAAACTGTTTTTT,CAWSALSGKLFF,once,TRBJ1-4,TRBV30,-
TGTGCCAGTAGCGCTCCTACAGCTCCCCAGCATTTT,CASSAPTAPQHF,-,TRBJ1-5,TRBV19,-